This TCR beta chain was documented in a study of T cell responses to AZD1222 COVID-19 vaccine. General study findings and limits: Increases in Spike-specific TCR breadth and depth were seen after two AZD1222 doses. Of spike-specific TCRs, nearly half reportedly target regions left unmutated in variants.

The CDR3 covers 18 residues. The V and J ends lost 8 bases and 1 base, in that order; junction bases with no gene match: 19. CDR1 and CDR2 from the germline V gene are SGHVS and FQNEAQ. Method: immunoSEQ multiplex PCR; TCRdb's copy keeps in-frame clones and lacks some. This sample has under 100,000 clones, with 86% found just once. For this clone: Its antigen is as yet unknown.

Here the sequenced sample was peripheral blood, taken on day 0 of AZD1222 vaccination. The receptor was isolated from an adult in good health. The chain employs TRBV7-8 and TRBJ1-1; 7 bases agree with TRBD1. The CDR3 bases are TGTGCCAGCGGGAGGGGGTATAGGGGGACAGCCAAGAACACTGAAGCTTTCTTT. This sequence encodes CASGRGYRGTAKNTEAFF. Together with reference TRBV7-8 and TRBJ1-1, the CDR3 gives the full variable domain: GAGVSQSPRYKVAKRGQDVALRCDPISGHVSLFWYQQALGQGPEFLTYFQNEAQLDKSGLPSDRFFAERPEGSVSTLKIQRTQQEDSAVYLCASGRGYRGTAKNTEAFFGQGTRLTVV.